The 14 T cell receptor beta chains reported below all come from one sample, sequenced in a study of blood T cells in healthy people across ages. Through a sample-barcoded 5' primer and a J-beta primer mix, a second PCR was run for about 6 to 11 cycles. TCRdb called the 5' RACE reads again in MiXCR, with one record for every CDR3 protein. In the table there are roughly 1.9 million distinct CDR3 sequences, around 40% of which are singletons. The sample comprised blood. The source is a human donor in good health.

V usage is TRBV6-2 or TRBV6-3 and J usage is TRBJ1-1; tentatively, D is TRBD1 (5 bases). The germline V gene encodes CDR1 MNHEY and CDR2 SVGEGT. The CDR3 sequence is 14 residues long. Trimming shortened V by 1 base and J by 5 bases, and 11 bases separated the two germline ends. Here the CDR3 reads CASSYYEGVTEAFF. CDR3 sequence (DNA): TGTGCCAGCAGTTACTATGAAGGGGTAACTGAAGCTTTCTTT.

J is TRBJ2-1 and V is TRBV11-2, with 9 nucleotides matching TRBD2. The CDR3 is 16 amino acids. Germline lookup yields CDR1 SGHAT and CDR2 FQNNGV. V was pared by 3 bases and J by 2 bases, with 5 bases of the junction left unmatched. CDR3 protein: CASSFSGGFTYNEQFF. The CDR3 bases are TGTGCCAGCAGCTTTAGCGGGGGCTTTACCTACAATGAGCAGTTCTTC.

This clonotype showed up many times. J is TRBJ1-1 and V is TRBV27; D is unclear. V was trimmed by 8 bases and J by 5 bases, leaving 9 bases between them. This CDR3 is built from 11 residues. Germline CDR1 and CDR2: MNHEY and SMNVEV (reference sequence). The CDR3 here is CASLLGTEAFF. CDR3 bases: TGTGCCAGCTTACTCGGAACTGAAGCTTTCTTT.

V gene TRBV5-5 combines with J gene TRBJ2-1; 7 bases map to TRBD1. CDR1 SGHKS and CDR2 YYEKEE come from the germline V gene (reference sequence). V dropped 0 bases and J dropped 5; count of bases not matched to a gene: 8. The CDR3 has 16 residues. The CDR3 reads CASSLVRDRPNNEQFF. The CDR3 nucleotides are TGTGCCAGCAGCTTGGTGAGGGACAGACCGAACAATGAGCAGTTCTTC.

Note on this clonotype: One base away lies a much larger clone, so this may be a sequencing read error. This chain joins TRBV7-2 and TRBJ2-1, with TRBD2 matching 9 bases. This CDR3 comprises 14 residues. The ends lost 1 base at V and 7 bases at J; junction bases unmatched: 2. CDR1 is SGHTA, CDR2 FQGNSA, per germline. Here the CDR3 reads CTSSLGLAGNEQFF. CDR3 in DNA: TGTACCAGCAGCTTAGGGCTAGCGGGGAATGAGCAGTTCTTC.

This clonotype was found a few times. The chain links TRBV27 to TRBJ2-7; no definite D call. The germline gives CDR1 MNHEY, CDR2 SMNVEV (reference sequence). The CDR3 covers 13 residues. V was cut by 3 bases and J by 3 bases, with 9 bases left in between. CDR3: CASSFGLYYEQYF. The CDR3 DNA follows: TGTGCCAGCAGTTTTGGCCTATACTACGAGCAGTACTTC.

This clonotype came up many times. V usage is TRBV29-1 and J usage is TRBJ2-7; 8 bases map to TRBD1. There are 14 residues in the CDR3. Germline V gives CDR1 SQVTM, CDR2 ANQGSEA. Germline trimming cut 6 bases from V and 5 bases from J; bases unmatched to any gene: 12. CDR3 bases: TGCAGCGTGACTGGACAGGGTGGTTCCCACGAGCAGTACTTC. As protein: CSVTGQGGSHEQYF.

The chain couples TRBV12-3 or TRBV12-4 to TRBJ2-1, with a possible D match to TRBD1 (6 bases). With the DNA end fitting TRBJ2-7 better, the J assignment may be wrong. The CDR3 contains 15 residues. This CDR3 is CASSLQGASYNEQYF. DNA for the CDR3: TGTGCCAGCAGCCTACAGGGAGCGTCCTACAATGAGCAGTACTTC.

There are a few counts of this clonotype. The chain has TRBV7-2 and TRBJ2-3; TRBD2 matches 8 bases. Germline CDR1 SGHTA, CDR2 FQGNSA. The V segment lost 5 bases and the J segment 7 bases; nucleotides outside the gene matches: 8. The CDR3 is 14 residues long. CDR3 nucleotides: TGTGCCAGCAGCCCTCTCCGGGGGGGCCATACGCAGTATTTT. It translates to CASSPLRGGHTQYF.

The CDR3 nucleotides read TGTGCCAGCAGTTTGACCTACGGCTGGGGGGAGAGCACAGATACGCAGTATTTT. It is translated as CASSLTYGWGESTDTQYF. The chain recombines TRBV12-3 or TRBV12-4 with TRBJ2-3; the D gene is possibly TRBD2 (6 bases). This CDR3 has 18 residues. V gave up 3 bases and J gave up 0 bases, with 19 bases separating them.

This clonotype has at least ten counts. The chain joins TRBV7-9 to TRBJ2-6; 8 nucleotides agree with TRBD1. The CDR3 contains 21 residues. After removal of 3 bases from V and 0 bases from J, the junction contained 16 bases not matched to a gene. Germline V CDR1 and CDR2: SEHNR, FQNEAQ (reference sequence). The CDR3 spells CASSFNLGQGKLFSGANVLTF. In DNA form, the CDR3 reads TGTGCCAGCAGCTTCAATCTCGGACAGGGCAAATTATTCTCTGGGGCCAACGTCCTGACTTTC. Looking up the rest from reference TRBV7-9 and TRBJ2-6 gives the full variable domain: DTGVSQNPRHKITKRGQNVTFRCDPISEHNRLYWYRQTLGQGPEFLTYFQNEAQLEKSRLLSDRFSAERPKGSFSTLEIQRTEQGDSAMYLCASSFNLGQGKLFSGANVLTFGAGSRLTVL.

The V and J genes are TRBV15 and TRBJ1-4; the match to TRBD1 covers 7 bases. This CDR3 is 19 amino acids long. V gave up 1 base and J gave up 3 bases; unmatched junction bases: 14. Looked up from germline, CDR1 is LNHNV and CDR2 is YYDKDF (reference sequence). The CDR3 reads CATSRVGGPGKAANEKLFF. The CDR3, as DNA: TGTGCCACCAGCAGAGTAGGGGGCCCTGGCAAGGCGGCTAATGAAAAACTGTTTTTT. Full variable domain (outside the CDR3, taken from reference TRBV15 and TRBJ1-4): DAMVIQNPRYQVTQFGKPVTLSCSQTLNHNVMYWYQQKSSQAPKLLFHYYDKDFNNEADTPDNFQSRRPNTSFCFLDIRSPGLGDTAMYLCATSRVGGPGKAANEKLFFGSGTQLSVL.

The chain joins TRBV4-3 to TRBJ2-1; possible D gene TRBD1, 5 bases. The J call could be wrong; TRBJ2-7 is a better fit for the DNA end. CDR1 is LGHNA, CDR2 YSLEER, per germline. The CDR3 length is 20 residues. The CDR3 sequence is CASSQLRDSAPFLSYNEQYF. DNA of the CDR3: TGCGCCAGCAGCCAACTTAGAGACAGTGCACCCTTCCTTTCCTACAATGAGCAGTACTTC.

The chain links TRBV18 to TRBJ2-3, with 7 bases identical to TRBD2. J was trimmed by 4 bases and V by 3 bases; bases with no gene match: 7. The CDR3 extends over 15 amino acids. Per the germline V gene, CDR1 is KGHSH and CDR2 is LQKENI. The CDR3 sequence: CASSPGLERPDTQYF. In DNA form, the CDR3 reads TGTGCCAGCTCACCCGGACTAGAACGGCCAGATACGCAGTATTTT.